The entry that follows covers one T cell receptor beta chain sequence. V shed 4 bases and J shed 0 bases, with 7 bases lying between them. Germline values: CDR1 GTSNPN, CDR2 SVGIG (reference sequence). The CDR3 consists of 12 residues. These data come from a study of brain T cells in children with intractable seizures. Profiling relied on immunoSEQ multiplex PCR, and the TCRdb table lists in-frame clones only, not all of them. Among 340,000 or so clones, approximately 93% were seen once, and the ten largest hold 4.5% to 7%. This sample's time point: blood from clinic visit 5 months post-surgery; TSC patient then seizure free.

The chain employs TRBV30 and TRBJ2-7; D is unresolved. This sample comprised peripheral blood, obtained more than 4 months after surgery. The clonotype was recovered from a boy in the first two years of life with tuberous sclerosis and intractable seizures. The CDR3 protein is CAWKPDSYEQYF. For the CDR3, the DNA is TGTGCCTGGAAGCCAGACTCCTACGAGCAGTACTTC.